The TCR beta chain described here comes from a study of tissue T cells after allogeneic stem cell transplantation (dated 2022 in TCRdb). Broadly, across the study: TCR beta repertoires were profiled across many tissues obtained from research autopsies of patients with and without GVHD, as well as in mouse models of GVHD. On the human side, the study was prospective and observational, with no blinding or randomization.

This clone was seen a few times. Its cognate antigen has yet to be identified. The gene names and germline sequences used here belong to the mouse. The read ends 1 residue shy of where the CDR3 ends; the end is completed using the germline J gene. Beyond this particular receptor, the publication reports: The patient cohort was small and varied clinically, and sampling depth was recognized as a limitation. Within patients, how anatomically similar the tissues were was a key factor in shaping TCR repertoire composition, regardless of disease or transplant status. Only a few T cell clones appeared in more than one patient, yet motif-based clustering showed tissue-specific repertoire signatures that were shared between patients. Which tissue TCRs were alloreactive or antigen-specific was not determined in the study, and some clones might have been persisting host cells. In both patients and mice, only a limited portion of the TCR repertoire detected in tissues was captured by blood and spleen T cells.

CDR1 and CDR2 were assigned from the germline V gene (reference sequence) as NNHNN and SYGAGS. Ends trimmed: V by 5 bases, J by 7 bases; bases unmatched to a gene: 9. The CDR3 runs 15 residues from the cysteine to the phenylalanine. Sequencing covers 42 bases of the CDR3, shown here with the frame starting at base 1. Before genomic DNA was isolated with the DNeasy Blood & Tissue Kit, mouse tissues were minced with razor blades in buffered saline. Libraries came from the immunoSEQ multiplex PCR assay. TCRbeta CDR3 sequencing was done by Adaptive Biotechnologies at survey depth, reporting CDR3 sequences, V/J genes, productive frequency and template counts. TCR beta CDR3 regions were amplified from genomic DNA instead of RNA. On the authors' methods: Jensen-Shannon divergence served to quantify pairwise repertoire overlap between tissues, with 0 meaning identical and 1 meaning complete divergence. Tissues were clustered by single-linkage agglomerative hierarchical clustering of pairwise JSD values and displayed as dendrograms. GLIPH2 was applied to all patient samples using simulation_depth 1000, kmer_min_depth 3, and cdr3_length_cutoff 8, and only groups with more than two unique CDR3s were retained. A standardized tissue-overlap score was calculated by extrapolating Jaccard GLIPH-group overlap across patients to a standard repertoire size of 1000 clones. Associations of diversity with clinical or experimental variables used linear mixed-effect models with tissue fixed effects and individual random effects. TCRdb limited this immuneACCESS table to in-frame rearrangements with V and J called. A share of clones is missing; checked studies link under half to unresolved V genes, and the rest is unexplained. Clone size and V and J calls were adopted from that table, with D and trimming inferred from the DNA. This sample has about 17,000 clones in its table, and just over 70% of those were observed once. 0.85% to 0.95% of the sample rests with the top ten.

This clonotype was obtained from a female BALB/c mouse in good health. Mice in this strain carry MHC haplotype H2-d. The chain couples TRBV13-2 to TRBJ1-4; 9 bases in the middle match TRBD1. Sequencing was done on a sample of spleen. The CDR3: CASGRGDREGERLFF. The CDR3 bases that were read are TGTGCCAGCGGCAGAGGGGACAGGGAGGGCGAAAGATTATTT.